The 29 T cell receptor beta chains listed next were all sequenced from one sample in a study of early T cells in non-severe SARS-CoV-2 infection. From the 5' RACE reads, TCRdb called clonotypes with MiXCR, one entry per CDR3 protein. The sample holds more than 65,000 distinct CDR3 sequences, approximately 14% seen once. The sample was whole blood. The receptor source for this set is an adult who was a healthcare worker with PCR-confirmed SARS-CoV-2 infection or an uninfected control (not recorded which).

This clonotype occurred once. A much larger clone lies one base from this, so it may be a read error. This chain joins TRBV7-2 and TRBJ1-6, with D perhaps TRBD1 (6 bases). The CDR3 consists of 16 residues. Germline V gene sequence: CDR1 SGHTA, CDR2 FQGNSA. In DNA, the CDR3 is TGTGCCAGCAGCTTAGAGACGGGGGCTGCTAATTCACCCCTCTACTTT. Translated, it gives CASSLETGAANSPLYF.

Here the CDR3 reads CASSWDGVNTEAFF. The CDR3 coding sequence is TGTGCCAGCAGTTGGGACGGTGTGAACACTGAAGCTTTCTTT. This chain joins TRBV12-3 or TRBV12-4 and TRBJ1-1, with a weak D call TRBD1 (5 bases). V lost 4 bases to trimming and J lost 0 bases, with 9 bases between them. The CDR3 length is 14 residues.

The V and J genes are TRBV20-1 and TRBJ2-2, with D tentatively TRBD1 or TRBD2 (5 bases each). The CDR3 is 14 amino acids. The germline V and J ends were trimmed by 2 bases and 4 bases, with 11 bases remaining between them. From germline, CDR1 is DFQATT and CDR2 SNEGSKA (reference sequence). CDR3 region: CSARPGTGTGELFF. The DNA for the CDR3 is TGCAGTGCTAGACCGGGGACGGGCACCGGGGAGCTGTTTTTT.

This clonotype was counted between two and nine times. The chain carries TRBV6-1 and TRBJ2-1; TRBD2 agrees at 13 bases. Germline values: CDR1 MNHNS, CDR2 SASEGT. CDR3 size: 15 residues. Unmatched junction bases numbered 5, after V lost 7 bases and J lost 5 bases. CDR3 DNA: TGTGCCAGCACCCTGGGACTAGCGGGGAACAATGAGCAGTTCTTC. It specifies CASTLGLAGNNEQFF.

This clonotype has only a few counts. V is TRBV15 and J is TRBJ2-3; D possibly matches TRBD1 or TRBD2 (6 bases each). Germline CDR1 and CDR2: LNHNV and YYDKDF (reference sequence). The CDR3 contains 15 residues. With 1 base removed from V and 3 bases from J, the gap between germline ends came to 11 bases. Here the CDR3 DNA reads TGTGCCACCAGCAGAGCATCGGGGGCAACAGATACGCAGTATTTT. Residues: CATSRASGATDTQYF.

This clonotype occurred a few times. The chain couples TRBV30 to TRBJ1-1; 9 nucleotides align to TRBD1. This CDR3 comprises 15 residues. The junction had 8 bases not matched to a gene; V was cut back by 2 bases and J by 4 bases. Germline values: CDR1 GTSNPN, CDR2 SVGIG (reference sequence). The CDR3 coding sequence is TGTGCCTGGAGTCACTACAGGGGGCCTAGCACTGAAGCTTTCTTT. Amino acid sequence: CAWSHYRGPSTEAFF.

The chain recombines TRBV6-5 with TRBJ1-6; D is ambiguous. Germline assignment: CDR1 MNHEY and CDR2 SVGAGI. The CDR3 loop spans 16 amino acids. V lost 2 bases to trimming and J lost 10 bases, with 18 bases between them. DNA for the CDR3: TGTGCCAGCAGTTACGGGAGGGAGAATTATATCTCACCCCTCCACTTT. This sequence encodes CASSYGRENYISPLHF.

In its sample, this clonotype was seen many times. The chain uses TRBV25-1 and TRBJ1-1; no firm D call. This CDR3 has 12 amino acids. The V end was cut by 6 bases, the J end by 7 bases, with 12 bases between. Germline CDR1 reads MGHDK; CDR2 reads SYGVNS. The CDR3 bases are TGTGCCAGCAGCCTAGGGTCGGGTGAAGCTTTCTTT. Translation gives CASSLGSGEAFF.

There are many counts of this clonotype. The chain links TRBV2 to TRBJ1-2; 10 bases align to TRBD1. V trimming: 4 bases; J trimming: 5 bases; junction bases outside the gene matches: 4. This CDR3 has 14 amino acids. CDR1 is SNHLY, CDR2 FYNNEI, per germline. Here the CDR3 DNA reads TGTGCCAGCAGTGGGGGACAGGGGAGTTATGGCTACACCTTC. Translation: CASSGGQGSYGYTF.

This chain connects TRBV12-3 or TRBV12-4 to TRBJ2-3; D possibly corresponds to TRBD2 (6 bases). V lost 5 bases, J lost 1 base, and 13 bases lay in between. This CDR3 comprises 15 residues. This CDR3 reads CASSPGWGGTDTQYF. CDR3 DNA: TGTGCCAGCAGTCCCGGTTGGGGGGGCACAGATACGCAGTATTTT.

CDR3 coding DNA: TGTGCCAGCAGCGCCAAACAGGGAGTTGACACAGATACGCAGTATTTT. Translating it yields CASSAKQGVDTDTQYF. J is TRBJ2-3 and V is TRBV11-2, with TRBD1 as a possible D gene (6 bases). This CDR3 is 16 amino acids long. V was clipped by 5 bases and J by 2 bases, with 17 bases between them. CDR1 SGHAT and CDR2 FQNNGV come from the germline V gene.

This clonotype was counted a few times. The chain uses TRBV29-1 and TRBJ2-2, with a possible D match to TRBD2 (6 bases). CDR3 length: 17 residues. The germline V gene encodes CDR1 SQVTM and CDR2 ANQGSEA. V was clipped by 0 bases and J by 9 bases, with 23 bases between them. The CDR3 DNA follows: TGCAGCGTTGAAGATTGGAGGGGCGACGGGTTTTCCAGGGAGCTGTTTTTT. Its translation: CSVEDWRGDGFSRELFF.

This clonotype was found many times. This rearrangement joins TRBV7-9 to TRBJ2-5, with TRBD1 as a possible D gene (5 bases). Trimming took off 6 bases at V and 2 bases at J, with 13 bases between the two ends. The CDR3 covers 14 residues. The germline CDR1 and CDR2 sequences are SEHNR and FQNEAQ (reference sequence). The CDR3 DNA reads TGTGCCAGCAGACATCCAGACAGACAAGAGACCCAGTACTTC. Its protein product is CASRHPDRQETQYF.

This clonotype was detected ten times or more. This chain connects TRBV4-1 to TRBJ1-5; D is undetermined. V was shortened by 0 bases and J by 6 bases, with 12 bases between the two germline ends. The CDR3 is made up of 15 amino acids. CDR1 MGHRA and CDR2 YSYEKL come from the germline V gene. The CDR3 nucleotides read TGCGCCAGCAGCCAAGATGGTGAGGAATCTCAGCCCCAGCATTTT. Amino acids: CASSQDGEESQPQHF.

This clonotype was counted between two and nine times. The CDR3 bases are TGCAGCGCCAGGACAGGGAGGGATCAGCCCCAGCATTTT. It specifies CSARTGRDQPQHF. The rearrangement joins TRBV29-1 to TRBJ1-5; 8 bases match TRBD1. The trim removed 7 bases at V and 5 bases at J, leaving 7 bases unmatched. The CDR3 runs 13 residues. In germline, CDR1 is SQVTM, CDR2 ANQGSEA.

The chain joins TRBV5-1 to TRBJ2-6; weak D call: TRBD2 (5 bases). Trimming cost V 4 bases and J 0 bases, with 8 bases left between them. This CDR3 has 15 residues. Germline assignment: CDR1 SGHRS and CDR2 YFSETQ. The CDR3 nucleotides are TGCGCCAGCAGCCTAGGAGGCTCTGGGGCCAACGTCCTGACTTTC. The encoded protein is CASSLGGSGANVLTF. The full variable domain, in which reference TRBV5-1 and TRBJ2-6 provide the parts outside the CDR3, is KAGVTQTPRYLIKTRGQQVTLSCSPISGHRSVSWYQQTPGQGLQFLFEYFSETQRNKGNFPGRFSGRQFSNSRSEMNVSTLELGDSALYLCASSLGGSGANVLTFGAGSRLTVL.

This clonotype was counted many times. The chain uses TRBV12-3 or TRBV12-4 and TRBJ2-3, with no clear D. The CDR3 spans 15 residues. V shed 7 bases and J shed 4 bases, with 18 bases lying between them. This CDR3 is CASIKKGPGADTQYF. In DNA form, the CDR3 reads TGTGCCAGCATCAAGAAGGGCCCCGGCGCAGATACGCAGTATTTT.

This clonotype was observed a few times. The gene calls are TRBV7-2 and TRBJ2-1; the D gene could be TRBD1 or TRBD2 (5 bases each). This CDR3 comprises 11 residues. CDR1 and CDR2 (germline): SGHTA, FQGNSA. With 3 bases removed from V and 13 bases from J, the gap between germline ends came to 10 bases. CDR3 sequence (DNA): TGTGCCAGCAGCTTTGGGACGGCTCAGTTCTTC. It yields the protein CASSFGTAQFF.

This clonotype was counted between two and nine times. The chain links TRBV20-1 to TRBJ2-7; perhaps TRBD1 as D (5 bases). The germline gives CDR1 DFQATT, CDR2 SNEGSKA (reference sequence). V was shortened by 3 bases and J by 2 bases, with 14 bases between the two germline ends. This CDR3 has 14 residues. The CDR3 spells CSASSADSAYEQYF. In DNA, the CDR3 is TGCAGTGCTAGTTCCGCCGACAGCGCCTACGAGCAGTACTTC.

This clonotype was counted many times. V is TRBV28 and J is TRBJ1-5; D remains ambiguous. The V gene's germline CDR1 is MDHEN and CDR2 SYDVKM. V shed 1 base and J shed 7 bases, with 8 bases lying between them. The CDR3 consists of 13 residues. The CDR3 reads CASSLYDGQPQHF. CDR3 DNA: TGTGCCAGCAGTTTATATGATGGCCAGCCCCAGCATTTT.

The sample holds a few counts of this clonotype. This chain joins TRBV7-9 and TRBJ2-7, with 8 bases fitting TRBD1. The germline gives CDR1 SEHNR, CDR2 FQNEAQ (reference sequence). Trimming at V came to 5 bases and at J to 0 bases, leaving 9 bases not matched to a gene. The CDR3 is made up of 16 amino acids. CDR3 coding DNA: TGTGCCAGCAGCGACAGGGGATGGAAGAACTCCTACGAGCAGTACTTC. Its protein is CASSDRGWKNSYEQYF.

This sequence joins TRBV29-1 and TRBJ2-7; 8 nucleotides align to TRBD1. The CDR3 loop spans 15 amino acids. V shed 0 bases and J 5 bases; nucleotides not matched to a gene: 9. The germline gives CDR1 SQVTM, CDR2 ANQGSEA. As DNA, the CDR3 is TGCAGCGTTGAAGATCCGGACAGGGAAGGGAACGAGCAGTACTTC. Its protein product is CSVEDPDREGNEQYF.

The chain combines TRBV14 with TRBJ2-1; 13 nucleotides agree with TRBD2. The CDR3 runs to 18 residues. The germline V gene has CDR1 SGHDN and CDR2 FVKESK. The trim removed 1 base at V and 6 bases at J, leaving 9 bases unmatched. The CDR3 reads CASSQAPVWTSGGNEQFF. CDR3 nucleotides: TGTGCCAGCAGCCAAGCCCCGGTGTGGACTAGCGGGGGCAATGAGCAGTTCTTC.

At least ten counts were recorded for this clonotype. The CDR3 bases are TGTGCCAGCAGCTTGGGAGGGGGCCTTGAAGCTTTCTTT. It translates to CASSLGGGLEAFF. The V call is TRBV5-4, the J call TRBJ1-1; 7 bases are shared with TRBD1. The CDR3 is made up of 13 amino acids. Germline trimming cut 0 bases from V and 7 bases from J; bases unmatched to any gene: 3. Looked up from germline, CDR1 is SGHNT and CDR2 is YYREEE (reference sequence).

The J gene is TRBJ2-2, the V gene TRBV20-1; 8 nucleotides agree with TRBD1. The CDR3 totals 14 residues. Germline CDR1 and CDR2: DFQATT and SNEGSKA (reference sequence). Germline trimming cut 3 bases from V and 6 bases from J; bases unmatched to any gene: 6. CDR3 nucleotides: TGCAGTGCTAGGACAGGGGCTTGGTCCGGGGAGCTGTTTTTT. This translates into CSARTGAWSGELFF.

The rearrangement joins TRBV6-5 to TRBJ2-3; possibly TRBD1 or TRBD2 for D (6 bases each). Germline V gene sequence: CDR1 MNHEY, CDR2 SVGAGI. This CDR3 region has 14 residues. V was trimmed by 7 bases and J by 4 bases, leaving 15 bases between them. The CDR3 is CASNSGAMPDTQYF. The CDR3 DNA reads TGTGCCAGCAACTCGGGGGCGATGCCAGATACGCAGTATTTT.

The V call is TRBV9, the J call TRBJ1-1, with D uncertain. Trimming took 0 bases from V and 4 from J, leaving 10 bases between them. This CDR3 spans 14 amino acids. CDR1 and CDR2 (germline): SGDLS, YYNGEE. In DNA, the CDR3 is TGTGCCAGCAGCGTAGTCCCGGGAGGCACTGAAGCTTTCTTT. Protein product: CASSVVPGGTEAFF.

This clonotype occurred a few times. This sequence joins TRBV12-3 or TRBV12-4 and TRBJ1-4; D might be TRBD1 (6 bases). This CDR3 has 15 amino acids. The V end lost 5 bases, the J end lost 6 bases, and 16 bases lay between the germline ends. CDR3 loop: CASSPGGGIDEKLFF. CDR3 in DNA: TGTGCCAGCAGTCCCGGGGGCGGAATAGATGAAAAACTGTTTTTT.

This clonotype was found a few times. J is TRBJ1-1 and V is TRBV6-2 or TRBV6-3, with D unresolved. Trimming shortened V by 5 bases and J by 1 base, and 14 bases separated the two germline ends. The CDR3 has 15 residues. Germline V gene lookup returns CDR1 MNHEY and CDR2 SVGEGT. CDR3 residues: CASSPRRDPNTEAFF. In DNA, the CDR3 is TGTGCCAGCAGTCCGCGTAGGGATCCGAACACTGAAGCTTTCTTT.